This TCR beta chain was sequenced for a study of blood T cell repertoires in COVID-19. Study summary: In each case, the material was cDNA or gDNA derived from T cells, B-cell-depleted T cells, or PBMCs.

Membership in each cohort depended on participant-reported clinical history. Exposed participants came across a COVID-19 case within 2 weeks before study entry. As originally analysed: Reference gene primers were amplified, and this amplification served to estimate nucleated cell counts. The table came from immunoSEQ multiplex PCR; TCRdb's copy has only in-frame clones and leaves some out. The DNA was the basis for D and trimming; V, J and clone size are from that table. The data show more than 150,000 clones, around 80% seen once. The ends lost 4 bases at V and 10 bases at J; junction bases unmatched: 5. Germline V gene sequence: CDR1 LGHDT, CDR2 YNNKEL (reference sequence). This CDR3 has 15 amino acids.

The sample was PBMCs or T cells enriched from blood (not recorded which). This chain links TRBV3-1 (or the pseudogene TRBV3-2) with TRBJ2-1; 15 positions match TRBD2. The TCR was taken from a man aged 55 to 70 who had been exposed to COVID-19. DNA for the CDR3: TGTGCCAGCAGCCCCGGACTAGCGGGAGGGCCAGAGCAGTTCTTC. Its protein product is CASSPGLAGGPEQFF.